These 25 T cell receptor beta chains were sequenced from one sample in a study of CD8+CD57+ T cells in acquired aplastic anemia (dated by TCRdb to 2017 to 2018). The patients picked for sequencing were ones in whom flow cytometry had shown an expansion of CD8+CD57+ cells. Sequencing was performed on an Illumina HiSeq 2000. Genomic DNA was used as template for profiling of TCR beta VDJ combinations and CDR3 sequences. The raw public data were reprocessed by TCRdb itself: fastp quality trimming at Q25, MiXCR clonotype calling, in-frame beta chains only. Merged by CDR3 protein, the rows form single entries marked with the most common genes and DNA. The sample table holds under 200,000 distinct CDR3 sequences, of which 45% to 55% were seen once. Roughly 3.1% of the sample rests with the top ten. The sample consisted of sorted CD4+, CD8+, or CD8+CD57+ T cells (not recorded which) from PBMCs. The receptors shown here come from a human donor with aplastic anemia.

This rearrangement joins TRBV30 to TRBJ1-6, with TRBD1 as a possible D gene (6 bases). This CDR3 region has 13 residues. Per germline, CDR1 GTSNPN and CDR2 SVGIG (reference sequence). V gave up 7 bases and J gave up 7 bases, with 14 bases separating them. The CDR3 bases are TGTGCCTACGGACGGCAGGGGAATTCACCCCTCCACTTT. It encodes CAYGRQGNSPLHF.

J is TRBJ2-1 and V is TRBV7-8, with a possible D match to TRBD1 (6 bases). V was pared by 7 bases and J by 6 bases, with 16 bases between. Germline values: CDR1 SGHVS, CDR2 FQNEAQ. CDR3 length equals 14 residues. The CDR3 bases are TGTGCCAGCATAACAGGGTTTTCTTTCAATGAGCAGTTCTTC. This encodes CASITGFSFNEQFF.

The CDR3 nucleotides read TGTGCCACCCGGGAGGGTATTATGCCCCAGCATTTT. It is translated as CATREGIMPQHF. This sequence joins TRBV6-2 or TRBV6-3 and TRBJ1-5, with no clear D. V was pared by 10 bases and J by 9 bases, with 16 bases between. The CDR3 sequence is 12 residues long. Germline CDR1 and CDR2: MNHEY and SVGEGT.

This clonotype was observed at least ten times. The chain uses TRBV11-2 and TRBJ2-3; a weak D match, TRBD2 (7 bases). Germline V gene sequence: CDR1 SGHAT, CDR2 FQNNGV. The CDR3 runs 15 residues. The V and J ends lost 6 bases and 4 bases respectively, with 17 bases between them. CDR3 protein: CASRERLGGADTQYF. The CDR3 DNA is TGTGCCAGCAGAGAAAGGTTAGGGGGGGCAGATACGCAGTATTTT.

This clonotype was seen repeatedly, ten times or more. J is TRBJ1-2 and V is TRBV12-3 or TRBV12-4; no clear D gene. The CDR3 spans 13 residues. The V end was cut by 5 bases, the J end by 5 bases, with 12 bases between. The CDR3 reads CASSPVQPYGYTF. The DNA for the CDR3 is TGTGCCAGCAGTCCAGTCCAGCCTTATGGCTACACCTTC.

This clonotype was picked up many times. The V and J genes are TRBV6-2 or TRBV6-3 and TRBJ1-4; the match to TRBD1 covers 7 bases. J lost 8 bases, V lost 7 bases, and 7 bases had no gene match. CDR1 is MNHEY and CDR2 is SVGEGT in the germline V gene. The CDR3 covers 13 residues. The CDR3 here is CASNDRVGEKLFF. The CDR3 DNA reads TGTGCCAGCAACGACAGGGTGGGGGAAAAACTGTTTTTT.

This clonotype was found many times. The chain couples TRBV5-1 to TRBJ2-1, with a tentative D call TRBD1 (6 bases). Germline loops: CDR1 SGHRS, CDR2 YFSETQ. The CDR3 covers 15 residues. Trimming took off 4 bases at V and 2 bases at J, with 13 bases between the two ends. The CDR3 region has the DNA TGCGCCAGCAGCCCCTCCGGGACAACCTACAATGAGCAGTTCTTC. This sequence encodes CASSPSGTTYNEQFF.

J is TRBJ1-2 and V is TRBV24-1, with D perhaps TRBD1 (6 bases). The CDR3 has 15 residues. The germline V gene has CDR1 KGHDR and CDR2 SFDVKD. The V and J ends lost 7 bases and 11 bases respectively, with 25 bases between them. CDR3 region: CATRGARGGDYSYTF. The CDR3 nucleotides are TGTGCCACCAGGGGGGCAAGGGGGGGTGACTATAGTTACACCTTC.

This clonotype has at least ten counts. The genes are TRBV19 and TRBJ1-2; 9 positions agree with TRBD1. Germline CDR1 is LNHDA and CDR2 is SQIVND (reference sequence). Unmatched junction bases numbered 5, after V lost 7 bases and J lost 2 bases. The CDR3 is 14 amino acids. The CDR3 bases are TGTGCCAGTAACACAGGGGGCCAGAACTATGGCTACACCTTC. Translating gives CASNTGGQNYGYTF. The whole variable domain, filled in from reference TRBV19 and TRBJ1-2, reads DGGITQSPKYLFRKEGQNVTLSCEQNLNHDAMYWYRQDPGQGLRLIYYSQIVNDFQKGDIAEGYSVSREKKESFPLTVTSAQKNPTAFYLCASNTGGQNYGYTFGSGTRLTVV.

This clonotype appeared many times. Written as DNA, the CDR3 is TGTGCCTGGAGCAGGGGGACAGGGGGGACCCAGTACTTC. Its protein is CAWSRGTGGTQYF. This chain links TRBV30 with TRBJ2-5, with 11 bases identical to TRBD1. This CDR3 region has 13 residues. Per the germline V gene, CDR1 is GTSNPN and CDR2 is SVGIG (reference sequence). Trimming at V came to 3 bases and at J to 7 bases, leaving 4 bases not matched to a gene.

The CDR3 DNA reads TGTGCCAGCAGGATGGGACTAGCGGGAGGCCGCGACGAGCAGTACTTC. This gives the protein CASRMGLAGGRDEQYF. This sequence joins TRBV2 and TRBJ2-7; 15 bases match TRBD2. The CDR3 loop spans 16 amino acids. Germline values: CDR1 SNHLY, CDR2 FYNNEI. The ends lost 6 bases at V and 5 bases at J; junction bases unmatched: 8. The full variable domain, with the rest looked up from reference TRBV2 and TRBJ2-7, is EPEVTQTPSHQVTQMGQEVILRCVPISNHLYFYWYRQILGQKVEFLVSFYNNEISEKSEIFDDQFSVERPDGSNFTLKIRSTKLEDSAMYFCASRMGLAGGRDEQYFGPGTRLTVT.

The V and J genes are TRBV7-9 and TRBJ2-7; possibly TRBD2 for D (5 bases). The ends were cut back, 5 bases at V and 4 bases at J, with 15 bases in the middle. The CDR3 has 14 amino acids. The germline gives CDR1 SEHNR, CDR2 FQNEAQ (reference sequence). The CDR3 DNA sequence: TGTGCCAGCAGCCTTCGATCGGAGGTGTACGAGCAGTACTTC. It yields the protein CASSLRSEVYEQYF.

There are many counts of this clonotype. This chain joins TRBV5-5 and TRBJ1-4; D perhaps matches TRBD1 (6 bases). The CDR3 is 15 amino acids. Germline V gives CDR1 SGHKS, CDR2 YYEKEE (reference sequence). The V and J ends lost 5 bases and 0 bases respectively, with 11 bases between them. The CDR3: CASSGQIATNEKLFF. The CDR3 nucleotides are TGTGCCAGCAGTGGACAGATTGCAACTAATGAAAAACTGTTTTTT. Full variable domain (outside the CDR3, taken from reference TRBV5-5 and TRBJ1-4): DAGVTQSPTHLIKTRGQQVTLRCSPISGHKSVSWYQQVLGQGPQFIFQYYEKEERGRGNFPDRFSARQFPNYSSELNVNALLLGDSALYLCASSGQIATNEKLFFGSGTQLSVL.

This clonotype was found a few times. The chain employs TRBV18 and TRBJ1-1, with D possibly TRBD1 on 5 matching bases. CDR1 is KGHSH and CDR2 is LQKENI in the germline V gene. This CDR3 has 15 residues. Trimming shortened V by 1 base and J by 1 base, and 10 bases separated the two germline ends. This CDR3 is CASSPQGQGNTEAFF. The CDR3 DNA is TGTGCCAGCTCACCACAAGGCCAGGGGAACACTGAAGCTTTCTTT.

This clonotype was seen a single time. The gene calls are TRBV15 and TRBJ2-7; either TRBD1 or TRBD2 may fit D (5 bases each). Germline CDR1 is LNHNV and CDR2 is YYDKDF (reference sequence). The CDR3 has 15 amino acids. V was trimmed by 1 base and J by 2 bases, leaving 12 bases between them. DNA for the CDR3: TGTGCCACCAGCAGAGGAGGGGATTTAGCCTACGAGCAGTACTTC. Amino acid sequence: CATSRGGDLAYEQYF.

In the case of this clonotype: This could be a read error, since a much larger clone is one nucleotide away. The gene calls are TRBV11-1 and TRBJ1-5; D is possibly TRBD1 (6 bases). The V gene's germline CDR1 is SGHAT and CDR2 FQDESV (reference sequence). This CDR3 contains 16 residues. The CDR3 reads CASSYFQGFENQPQRF. Here the CDR3 DNA reads TGTGCCAGCAGCTATTTCCAGGGGTTCGAAAATCAGCCCCAGCGTTTT.

With regard to this clonotype: Given a much more abundant clone one base away, this may be a read error. The genes are TRBV5-1 and TRBJ1-3; D uncertain. Germline CDR1 and CDR2: SGHRS and YFSETQ. The CDR3 spans 15 residues. The CDR3 DNA reads TGCTCCAGCAGCTTAGACGGCTTCTCTGGAAACACCATATATTTT. Amino acid sequence: CSSSLDGFSGNTIYF.

V and J are TRBV24-1 and TRBJ1-5; the D is unclear. The germline V and J ends were trimmed by 4 bases and 7 bases, with 7 bases remaining between them. The CDR3 runs to 12 residues. The V gene's germline CDR1 is KGHDR and CDR2 SFDVKD. This chain's CDR3 is CATSEPGQPQHF. The CDR3 nucleotides are TGTGCCACCAGTGAACCAGGACAGCCCCAGCATTTT.

V is TRBV7-6 and J is TRBJ2-5; D may be TRBD2 (6 bases). This CDR3 is 18 amino acids long. The germline V and J ends were trimmed by 4 bases and 1 base, with 22 bases remaining between them. Germline CDR1 is SGHVS and CDR2 is FNYEAQ. CDR3 bases: TGTGCCAGCAGCTCCTTTCCGGGGGTAAGGCGGTCCCAAGAGACCCAGTACTTC. It specifies CASSSFPGVRRSQETQYF.

The chain has TRBV2 and TRBJ1-1; 9 bases match TRBD1. The CDR3 length is 12 residues. Trimming removed 10 bases from V and 4 bases from J; junction bases left unmatched: 4. From germline, CDR1 is SNHLY and CDR2 FYNNEI. DNA for the CDR3: TGTGCCATCGGACAGGGGACCACTGAAGCTTTCTTT. As protein: CAIGQGTTEAFF.

This clonotype showed up many times. The chain has TRBV11-2 and TRBJ1-1; D might be TRBD1 (6 bases). This CDR3 contains 13 residues. Germline V gene sequence: CDR1 SGHAT, CDR2 FQNNGV. V dropped 5 bases and J dropped 7 bases, with 14 bases sitting between them. The CDR3 DNA is TGTGCCAGCAGCAGGAACAGGGCCGGTGAAGCTTTCTTT. This gives the protein CASSRNRAGEAFF.

Remarks on this clonotype: A much more abundant neighbour one base away suggests this may be a read error. This sequence joins TRBV6-1 and TRBJ1-5; 8 bases line up with TRBD1. Germline CDR1 reads MNHNS; CDR2 reads SASEGT. The CDR3 extends over 15 amino acids. With V trimmed by 7 bases and J by 4 bases, 9 bases remained unmatched. The CDR3 protein is CASNLGQAGNQPQHF. The CDR3 bases are TGTGCCAGCAACCTGGGACAGGCGGGGAATCAGCCCCAGCATTTT.

The V call is TRBV7-9, the J call TRBJ2-1, with 9 bases matching TRBD2. J gave up 7 bases and V 5 bases, and 3 bases lay outside the gene matches. The germline gives CDR1 SEHNR, CDR2 FQNEAQ (reference sequence). The CDR3 covers 13 residues. This CDR3 is CASSEAGGNEQFF. The CDR3, as DNA: TGTGCCAGCAGCGAGGCGGGGGGGAATGAGCAGTTCTTC.

The rearrangement joins TRBV20-1 to TRBJ2-7; possible D gene TRBD1, 6 bases. Germline V CDR1 and CDR2: DFQATT, SNEGSKA (reference sequence). This CDR3 has 15 amino acids. Trimming left V 0 bases short and J 5 bases short, with 17 bases between. CDR3 bases: TGCAGTGCTAGAGATCAGGCCTCTGGGGGCAACGAGCAGTACTTC. Translated: CSARDQASGGNEQYF.

This clonotype has at least ten counts. J is TRBJ1-2 and V is TRBV3-1; D unresolved. The germline V gene encodes CDR1 LGHDT and CDR2 YNNKEL (reference sequence). The CDR3 is made up of 15 amino acids. V lost 0 bases and J lost 4, with 12 bases in between. The CDR3 DNA follows: TGTGCCAGCAGCCAAGATCTCAAGGGTTCCTATGGCTACACCTTC. Translated, it gives CASSQDLKGSYGYTF.